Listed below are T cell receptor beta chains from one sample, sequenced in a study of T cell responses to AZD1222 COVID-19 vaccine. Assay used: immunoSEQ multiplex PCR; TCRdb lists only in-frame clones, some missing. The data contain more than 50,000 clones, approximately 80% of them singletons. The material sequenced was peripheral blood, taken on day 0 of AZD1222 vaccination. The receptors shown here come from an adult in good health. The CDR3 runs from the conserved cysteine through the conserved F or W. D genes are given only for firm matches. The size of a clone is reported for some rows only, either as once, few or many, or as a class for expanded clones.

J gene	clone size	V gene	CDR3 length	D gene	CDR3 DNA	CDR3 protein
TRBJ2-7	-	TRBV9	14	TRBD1	TGTGCCAGCAGCGCTGGACAGGGGTTTTACGAGCAGTACTTC	CASSAGQGFYEQYF
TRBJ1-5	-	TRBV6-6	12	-	TGTGCCAGCAGCCTCGCCGCGCAGCCCCAGCATTTT	CASSLAAQPQHF
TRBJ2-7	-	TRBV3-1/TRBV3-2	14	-	TGTGCCAGCAGCCGGTCCGGAGTCTACGGCGAGCAGTACTTC	CASSRSGVYGEQYF
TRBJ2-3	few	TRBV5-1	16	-	TGCGCCAGCAGCTCCCAAGGTCCGGGTCGTAAAGATACGCAGTATTTT	CASSSQGPGRKDTQYF
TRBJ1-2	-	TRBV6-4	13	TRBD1	TGTGCCAGCAGGCCCGGGACAGCCGGCGGCTACACCTTC	CASRPGTAGGYTF
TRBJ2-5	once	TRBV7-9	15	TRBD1	TGTGCCAGCAGCCCGGACAGGGGACTACAAGAGACCCAGTACTTC	CASSPDRGLQETQYF
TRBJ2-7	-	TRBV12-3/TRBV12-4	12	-	TGTGCCAGCAGCTTCTCCAACTACGAGCAGTACTTC	CASSFSNYEQYF
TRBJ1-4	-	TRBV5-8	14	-	TGTGCCAGCAGCTGGTACGACGGTAATGAAAAACTGTTTTTT	CASSWYDGNEKLFF
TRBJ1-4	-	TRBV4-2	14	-	TGTGCCAGCAGCCAAGATAGGGGGGGTTCAGAACTGTTTTTT	CASSQDRGGSELFF
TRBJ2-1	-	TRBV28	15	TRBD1	TGTGCCAGCAGTTCGGGGGCAGGGGGCCACAATGAGCAGTTCTTC	CASSSGAGGHNEQFF
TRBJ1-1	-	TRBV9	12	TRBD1	TGTGCCAGCAGCCCCCAGGGGGGGGGAGCTTTCTTT	CASSPQGGGAFF
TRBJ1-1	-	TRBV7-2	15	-	TGTGCCAGCAGCTTAGCGAAGGGCATGAACACTGAAGCTTTCTTT	CASSLAKGMNTEAFF
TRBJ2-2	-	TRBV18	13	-	TGTGCCAGCGACAGCGCGAACACCGGGGAGCTGTTTTTT	CASDSANTGELFF
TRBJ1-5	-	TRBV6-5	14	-	TGTGCCAGCAGCAATCTCCCGGGAAATCAGCCCCAGCATTTT	CASSNLPGNQPQHF
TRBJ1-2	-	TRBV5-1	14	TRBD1	TGCGCCAGCAGCTTGGGGGACAGGGGGTTTGGCTACACCTTC	CASSLGDRGFGYTF
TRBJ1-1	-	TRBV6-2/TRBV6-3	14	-	TGTGCCAGCAGTTACCTGGGCTTGAACACTGAAGCTTTCTTT	CASSYLGLNTEAFF
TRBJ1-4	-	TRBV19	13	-	TGTGCCAGTAGCCGAGTTAGGCAGGGGAAACTGTTTTTT	CASSRVRQGKLFF
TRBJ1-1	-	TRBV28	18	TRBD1	TGTGCCAGCAGTTTACTCCTAACCGGGACAGGGGTTGACACTGAAGCTTTCTTT	CASSLLLTGTGVDTEAFF
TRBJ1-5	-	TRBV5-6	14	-	TGTGCCAGCAGCCTAGGGAGGGTAGGTCAGCCCCAGCATTTT	CASSLGRVGQPQHF
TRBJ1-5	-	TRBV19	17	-	TGTGCCAGTACCCCCCCCACAGGGAGGGTGGGCAATCAGCCCCAGCATTTT	CASTPPTGRVGNQPQHF
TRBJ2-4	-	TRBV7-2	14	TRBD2	TGTGCCAGCAGCTTAACTAGCGGGAGAAACATTCAGTACTTC	CASSLTSGRNIQYF
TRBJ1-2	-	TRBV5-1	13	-	TGCGCCAGCCGAGGCCAGGAGGAGGATGGCTACACCTTC	CASRGQEEDGYTF
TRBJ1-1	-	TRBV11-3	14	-	TGTGCCAGCAGCTTCGGGGGTGGGAACACTGAAGCTTTCTTT	CASSFGGGNTEAFF
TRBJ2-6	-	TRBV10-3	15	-	TGTGCCATCAGCCCGGGACTCTCTGGGGCCAACGTCCTGACTTTC	CAISPGLSGANVLTF
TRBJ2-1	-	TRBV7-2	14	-	TGTGCCAGCAGCTTAGTGTACCCTCGGGGTGAGCAGTTCTTC	CASSLVYPRGEQFF
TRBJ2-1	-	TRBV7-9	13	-	TGTGCCAGCAGCTCCGTAGGGTTGGGTGAGCAGTTCTTC	CASSSVGLGEQFF
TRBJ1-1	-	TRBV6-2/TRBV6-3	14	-	TGTGCCAGCAGTTACCAGACAGGAAACACTGAAGCTTTCTTT	CASSYQTGNTEAFF
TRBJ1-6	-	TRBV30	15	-	TGTGCCTGGAGTGGTACCCCCGGCGGTGGTTCACCCCTCCACTTT	CAWSGTPGGGSPLHF
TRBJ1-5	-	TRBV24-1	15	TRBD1	TGTGCCACCAGGTCCGGACAGGGGACAGATCAGCCCCAGCATTTT	CATRSGQGTDQPQHF
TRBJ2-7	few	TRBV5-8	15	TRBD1	TGTGCCAGCAGCTTGGGACAGGGGAGCTCCTACGAGCAGTACTTC	CASSLGQGSSYEQYF
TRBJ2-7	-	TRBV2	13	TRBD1	TGTGCCAGCAGTGAGTGGGACAGGTACGAGCAGTACTTC	CASSEWDRYEQYF
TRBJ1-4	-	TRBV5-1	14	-	TGCGCCAGCAGCTTGCGCGGAGAAGGGGAAAAACTGTTTTTT	CASSLRGEGEKLFF
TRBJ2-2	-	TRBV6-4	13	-	TGTGCCAGCAGTCACATCGACACCGGGGAGCTGTTTTTT	CASSHIDTGELFF
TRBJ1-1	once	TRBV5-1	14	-	TGCGCCAGCAGCTCCGGGGGGGGGAACACTGAAGCTTTCTTT	CASSSGGGNTEAFF
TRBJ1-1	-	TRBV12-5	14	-	TGTGCTAGTGTTCGTGGGACTACCAACACTGAAGCTTTCTTT	CASVRGTTNTEAFF
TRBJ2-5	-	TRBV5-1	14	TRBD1	TGCGCCAGCAGCTTCGGACAGGTCCAAGAGACCCAGTACTTC	CASSFGQVQETQYF
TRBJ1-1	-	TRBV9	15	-	TGTGCCAGCAGCGCAGGGCAGAACCCGAACACTGAAGCTTTCTTT	CASSAGQNPNTEAFF
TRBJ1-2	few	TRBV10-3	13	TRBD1	TGTGCCATCAGTGCGACAGGGAACTATGGCTACACCTTC	CAISATGNYGYTF
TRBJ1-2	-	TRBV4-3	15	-	TGCGCCAGCAGCCAAGATGCGCGACAGAGTATGGACTACACCTTC	CASSQDARQSMDYTF
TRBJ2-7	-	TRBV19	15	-	TGTGCCAGTAGTATAGGGCTAGCGCATACCTACGAGCAGTACTTC	CASSIGLAHTYEQYF
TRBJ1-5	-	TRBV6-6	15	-	TGTGCCAGCAGTTACACAGGGATTAGCAATCAGCCCCAGCATTTT	CASSYTGISNQPQHF
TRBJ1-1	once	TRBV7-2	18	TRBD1	TGTGCCAGCAGCTTAAGGTCCGGGACAGGGGTGTTGGACACTGAAGCTTTCTTT	CASSLRSGTGVLDTEAFF
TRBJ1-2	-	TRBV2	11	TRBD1	TGTGCCACCGGGACAGGGAATGGCTACACCTTC	CATGTGNGYTF
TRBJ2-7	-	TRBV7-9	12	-	TGTGCCAGCAGCTTACAAGGGAACGAGCAGTACTTC	CASSLQGNEQYF
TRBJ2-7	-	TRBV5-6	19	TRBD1	TGTGCCAGCAGCTTGGTTCCGGGACAGGGGACCATTGACCTATACGAGCAGTACTTC	CASSLVPGQGTIDLYEQYF
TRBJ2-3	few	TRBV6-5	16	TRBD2	TGTGCCAGCAGTTCCGGGACTAGCGGGGAGACAGATACGCAGTATTTT	CASSSGTSGETDTQYF
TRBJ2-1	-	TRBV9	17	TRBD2	TGTGCCAGCAGCGTAGGGGGACTAGCGGCAGGTGGTGGTGAGCAGTTCTTC	CASSVGGLAAGGGEQFF
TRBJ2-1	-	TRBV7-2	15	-	TGTGCCAGCAGCTTCCAGTTTGAGGGTTACAATGAGCAGTTCTTC	CASSFQFEGYNEQFF
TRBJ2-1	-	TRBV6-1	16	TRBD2	TGTGCCAGCAGTGAAGAAACGGGAGGATCTTACAATGAGCAGTTCTTC	CASSEETGGSYNEQFF
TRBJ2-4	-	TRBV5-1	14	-	TGCGCCAGCAGCTTGACCGGGAGTGAAAACATTCAGTACTTC	CASSLTGSENIQYF
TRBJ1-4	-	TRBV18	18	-	TGTGCCAGCTCACCTGTCAGGGTGAACGGAGGGTCTAATGAAAAACTGTTTTTT	CASSPVRVNGGSNEKLFF
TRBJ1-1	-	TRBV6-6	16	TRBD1	TGTGCCAGCAGTCATAAAAGGACAGGGGGGAACACTGAAGCTTTCTTT	CASSHKRTGGNTEAFF
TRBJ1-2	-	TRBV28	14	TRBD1	TGTGCCAGTACCCCAGGGGGCAATAACTATGGCTACACCTTC	CASTPGGNNYGYTF
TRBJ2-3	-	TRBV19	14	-	TGTGCCAGTAGGCCGGGCCTAGTTACAGATACGCAGTATTTT	CASRPGLVTDTQYF
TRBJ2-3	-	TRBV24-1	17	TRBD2	TGTGCCACCGGTTCTAGTGTAGCGGGAGGGAGGGCAGATACGCAGTATTTT	CATGSSVAGGRADTQYF
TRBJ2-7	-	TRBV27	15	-	TGTGCCAGCAGTTTAAAACCAGCTTCCTCCTACGAGCAGTACTTC	CASSLKPASSYEQYF
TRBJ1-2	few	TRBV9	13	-	TGTGCCAGCAGCGTAGAAGGGATCTATGGCTACACCTTC	CASSVEGIYGYTF
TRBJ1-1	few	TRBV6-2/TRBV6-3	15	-	TGTGCCAGCAGTTACTCCCCGGGGGAGAACACTGAAGCTTTCTTT	CASSYSPGENTEAFF
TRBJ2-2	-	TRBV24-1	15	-	TGTGCCACCAGTGATGGGTATAGGAGCACCGGGGAGCTGTTTTTT	CATSDGYRSTGELFF